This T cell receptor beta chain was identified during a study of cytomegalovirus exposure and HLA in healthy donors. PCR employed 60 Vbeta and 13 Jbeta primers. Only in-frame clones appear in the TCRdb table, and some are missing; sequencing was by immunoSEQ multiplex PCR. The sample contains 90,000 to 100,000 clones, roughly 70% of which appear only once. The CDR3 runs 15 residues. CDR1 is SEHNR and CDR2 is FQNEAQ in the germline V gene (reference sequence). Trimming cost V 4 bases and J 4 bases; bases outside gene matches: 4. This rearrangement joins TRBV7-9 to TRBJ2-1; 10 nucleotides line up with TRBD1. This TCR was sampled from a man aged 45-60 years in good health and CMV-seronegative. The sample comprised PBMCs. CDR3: CASSSWTGGYNEQFF. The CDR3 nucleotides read TGTGCCAGCAGCTCGTGGACAGGGGGGTACAATGAGCAGTTCTTC.